Listed here are 10 T cell receptor beta chains from one sample, sequenced in a study of blood T cell repertoires in COVID-19 (dated by TCRdb to the early 2020s). Library construction relied on the immunoSEQ multiplex PCR assay. The clones in this table, taken by TCRdb from immuneACCESS, are in-frame only. Not every clone is retained; where verified, under half of the shortfall comes from an unresolved V gene, and the cause of the rest is unknown. For this sample the table gives more than 200,000 clones, of which roughly 89% were detected only once. In total, the top ten clones hold 3.5% to 4.5% of the sample. What was sequenced was PBMCs or T cells enriched from blood (not recorded which). Receptor source: a young woman who had recovered from COVID-19.

This chain uses TRBV6-2 or TRBV6-3 with TRBJ1-1; 7 bases fit TRBD1. Per germline, CDR1 MNHEY and CDR2 SVGEGT. This CDR3 has 14 residues. V was clipped by 5 bases and J by 6 bases; unmatched bases: 9. CDR3 coding DNA: TGTGCCAGCAGTGCCCCAGGGGGTAGGGCTGAAGCTTTCTTT. Translated, it gives CASSAPGGRAEAFF.

The chain recombines TRBV25-1 with TRBJ1-2, with D possibly TRBD1 on 6 matching bases. V shed 6 bases and J shed 0 bases, with 8 bases lying between them. CDR3 length: 13 amino acids. Germline values: CDR1 MGHDK, CDR2 SYGVNS. The CDR3 spells CASRGTTNYGYTF. As DNA, the CDR3 is TGTGCCAGCAGAGGGACAACTAACTATGGCTACACCTTC.

The chain uses TRBV5-4 and TRBJ2-1; the match to TRBD2 covers 8 bases. Germline trimming cut 0 bases from V and 6 bases from J; bases unmatched to any gene: 8. The CDR3 covers 16 residues. Germline CDR1 SGHNT, CDR2 YYREEE (reference sequence). The CDR3 is CASSLALTGGPNEQFF. CDR3 DNA sequence: TGTGCCAGCAGCTTGGCCCTAACGGGAGGGCCCAATGAGCAGTTCTTC.

The rearrangement uses TRBV28 and TRBJ1-1; TRBD1 matches at 10 bases. Germline V gene data show CDR1 as MDHEN and CDR2 as SYDVKM. The CDR3 extends over 14 amino acids. V dropped 6 bases and J dropped 8; count of bases not matched to a gene: 9. The CDR3, as DNA: TGTGCCAGCAGCCCGGGACAGGGGTTTACAGAAGCTTTCTTT. Translating gives CASSPGQGFTEAFF.

The V call is TRBV30, the J call TRBJ1-2, with D perhaps matching TRBD1 (6 bases). CDR1 is GTSNPN and CDR2 is SVGIG in the germline V gene (reference sequence). CDR3 length: 13 amino acids. V dropped 0 bases and J dropped 8 bases, with 13 bases sitting between them. CDR3 loop: CAWSVSGDGGYTF. CDR3 nucleotides: TGTGCCTGGAGTGTGTCAGGGGACGGGGGCTACACCTTC.

Here the CDR3 DNA reads TGTGCCAGCAGCGCCTATACTACAGGGAATTCTTTGTCCAACACCGGGGAGCTGTTTTTT. This translates into CASSAYTTGNSLSNTGELFF. The chain recombines TRBV9 with TRBJ2-2, with a possible D match to TRBD1 (6 bases). Germline V gives CDR1 SGDLS, CDR2 YYNGEE. The CDR3 is made up of 20 amino acids. Trimming took 3 bases from V and 2 from J, leaving 26 bases between them. Complete variable domain (other parts from reference TRBV9 and TRBJ2-2): DSGVTQTPKHLITATGQRVTLRCSPRSGDLSVYWYQQSLDQGLQFLIQYYNGEERAKGNILERFSAQQFPDLHSELNLSSLELGDSALYFCASSAYTTGNSLSNTGELFFGEGSRLTVL.

In DNA, the CDR3 is TGTGCCAGCAGCTTCCCAAGACAGGGGGCTGGTGAGACCCAGTACTTC. Amino acid sequence: CASSFPRQGAGETQYF. The chain joins TRBV7-2 to TRBJ2-5, with TRBD1 matching 10 bases. V was pared by 3 bases and J by 5 bases, with 9 bases of the junction left unmatched. This CDR3 has 16 amino acids. Germline-derived CDR1 and CDR2 are SGHTA and FQGNSA. Full variable domain (rest looked up from reference TRBV7-2 and TRBJ2-5): GAGVSQSPSNKVTEKGKDVELRCDPISGHTALYWYRQSLGQGLEFLIYFQGNSAPDKSGLPSDRFSAERTGGSVSTLTIQRTQQEDSAVYLCASSFPRQGAGETQYFGPGTRLLVL.

This chain links TRBV5-1 with TRBJ1-6; 10 bases are shared with TRBD1. With 3 bases clipped from V and 0 bases from J, the junction kept 6 bases outside the gene matches. Germline V gene sequence: CDR1 SGHRS, CDR2 YFSETQ. The length of the CDR3 is 18 residues. CDR3 DNA: TGCGCCAGCAGCTCCGGGACAGGGGCGAACTCCTATAATTCACCCCTCCACTTT. This sequence encodes CASSSGTGANSYNSPLHF.

The V call is TRBV19, the J call TRBJ2-3, with TRBD1 as a possible D gene (5 bases). V lost 2 bases and J 2 bases, leaving 8 bases between the germline ends. Per the germline V gene, CDR1 is LNHDA and CDR2 is SQIVND (reference sequence). The CDR3 covers 14 residues. The CDR3 nucleotides are TGTGCCAGTAGTATAACGACAGACACAGATACGCAGTATTTT. Amino acid sequence: CASSITTDTDTQYF.

This clone was found a few times. The V gene is TRBV5-1, the J gene TRBJ2-7, with 9 bases fitting TRBD2. V gave up 2 bases and J gave up 4 bases; unmatched junction bases: 4. This CDR3 is 14 amino acids long. The germline gives CDR1 SGHRS, CDR2 YFSETQ. CDR3 coding DNA: TGCGCCAGCAGCTTAGCGGGAGGCATATACGAGCAGTACTTC. Protein sequence: CASSLAGGIYEQYF.